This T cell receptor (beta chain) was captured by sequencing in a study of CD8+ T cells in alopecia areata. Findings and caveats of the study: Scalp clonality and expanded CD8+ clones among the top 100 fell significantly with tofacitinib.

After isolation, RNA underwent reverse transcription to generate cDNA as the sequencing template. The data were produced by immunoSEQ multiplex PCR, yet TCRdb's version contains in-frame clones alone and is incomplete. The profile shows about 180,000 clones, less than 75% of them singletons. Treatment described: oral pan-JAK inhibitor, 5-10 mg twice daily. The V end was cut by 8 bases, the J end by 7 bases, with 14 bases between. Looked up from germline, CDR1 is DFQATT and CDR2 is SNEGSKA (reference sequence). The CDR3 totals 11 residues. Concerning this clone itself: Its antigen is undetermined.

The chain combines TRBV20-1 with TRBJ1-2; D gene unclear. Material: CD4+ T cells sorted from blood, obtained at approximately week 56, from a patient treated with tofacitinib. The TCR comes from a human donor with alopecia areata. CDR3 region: CSLAAQAGYTF. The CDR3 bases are TGCAGTCTTGCCGCCCAGGCTGGCTACACCTTC.